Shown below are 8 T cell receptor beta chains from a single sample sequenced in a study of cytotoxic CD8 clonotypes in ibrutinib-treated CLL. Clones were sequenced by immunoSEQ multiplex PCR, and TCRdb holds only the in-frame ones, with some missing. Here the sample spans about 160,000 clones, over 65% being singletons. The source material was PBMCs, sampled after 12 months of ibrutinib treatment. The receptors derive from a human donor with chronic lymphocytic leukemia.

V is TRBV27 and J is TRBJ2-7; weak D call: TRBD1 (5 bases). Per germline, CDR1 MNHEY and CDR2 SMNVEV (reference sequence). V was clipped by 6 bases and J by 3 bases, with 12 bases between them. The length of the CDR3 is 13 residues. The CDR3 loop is CASSPQGLYEQYF. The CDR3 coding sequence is TGTGCCAGCAGCCCCCAGGGTCTCTACGAGCAGTACTTC.

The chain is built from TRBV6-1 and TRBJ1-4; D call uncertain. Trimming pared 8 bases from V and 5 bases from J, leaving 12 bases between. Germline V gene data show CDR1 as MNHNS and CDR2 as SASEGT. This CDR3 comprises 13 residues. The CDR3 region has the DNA TGTGCCAGCCAGGAACAGCTGAATGAAAAACTGTTTTTT. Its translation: CASQEQLNEKLFF.

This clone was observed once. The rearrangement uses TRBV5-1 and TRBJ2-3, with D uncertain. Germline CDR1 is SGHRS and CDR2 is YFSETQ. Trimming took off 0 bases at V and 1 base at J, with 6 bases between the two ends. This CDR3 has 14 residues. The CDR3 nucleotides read TGCGCCAGCAGCTTGGGCCAGCGCACAGATACGCAGTATTTT. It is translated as CASSLGQRTDTQYF.

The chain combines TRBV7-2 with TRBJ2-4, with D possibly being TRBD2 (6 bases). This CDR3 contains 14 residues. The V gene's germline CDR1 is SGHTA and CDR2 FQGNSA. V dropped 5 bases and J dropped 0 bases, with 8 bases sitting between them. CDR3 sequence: CASSPGLAKNIQYF. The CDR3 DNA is TGTGCCAGCAGCCCGGGACTAGCCAAAAACATTCAGTACTTC.

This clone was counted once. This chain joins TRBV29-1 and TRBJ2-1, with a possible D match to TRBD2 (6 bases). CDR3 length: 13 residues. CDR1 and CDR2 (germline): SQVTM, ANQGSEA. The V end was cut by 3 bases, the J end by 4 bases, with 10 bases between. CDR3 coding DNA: TGCAGCGTTGATTTCGGGGGATACAATGAGCAGTTCTTC. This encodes CSVDFGGYNEQFF.

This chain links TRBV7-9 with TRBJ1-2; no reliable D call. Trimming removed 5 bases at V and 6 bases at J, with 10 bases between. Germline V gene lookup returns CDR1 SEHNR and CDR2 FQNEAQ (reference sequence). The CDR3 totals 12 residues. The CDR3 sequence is CASSQARDGYTF. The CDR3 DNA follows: TGTGCCAGCAGCCAAGCGCGGGATGGCTACACCTTC.

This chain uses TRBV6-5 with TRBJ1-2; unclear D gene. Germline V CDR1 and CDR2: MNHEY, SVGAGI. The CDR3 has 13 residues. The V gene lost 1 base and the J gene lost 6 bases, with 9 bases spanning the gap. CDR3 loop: CASSYWTEDGYTF. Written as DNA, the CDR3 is TGTGCCAGCAGTTACTGGACGGAGGATGGCTACACCTTC.

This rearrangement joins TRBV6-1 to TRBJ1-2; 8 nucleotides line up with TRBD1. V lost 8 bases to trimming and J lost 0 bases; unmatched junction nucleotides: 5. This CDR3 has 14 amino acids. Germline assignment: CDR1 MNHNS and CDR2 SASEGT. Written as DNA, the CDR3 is TGTGCCAGCCGTCTACAGGGGGCTAACTATGGCTACACCTTC. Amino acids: CASRLQGANYGYTF.